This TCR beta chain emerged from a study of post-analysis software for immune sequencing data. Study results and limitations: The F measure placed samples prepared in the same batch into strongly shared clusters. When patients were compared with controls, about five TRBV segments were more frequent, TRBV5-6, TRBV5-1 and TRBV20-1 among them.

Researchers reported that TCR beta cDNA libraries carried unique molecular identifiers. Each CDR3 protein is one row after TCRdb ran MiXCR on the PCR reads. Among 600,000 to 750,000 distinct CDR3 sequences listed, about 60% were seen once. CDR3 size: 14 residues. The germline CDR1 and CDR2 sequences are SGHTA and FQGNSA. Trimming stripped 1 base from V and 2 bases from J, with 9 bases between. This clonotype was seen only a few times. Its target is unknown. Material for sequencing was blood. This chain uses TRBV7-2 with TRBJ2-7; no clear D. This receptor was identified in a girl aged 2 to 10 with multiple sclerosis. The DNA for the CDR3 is TGTGCCAGCAGCTTAGGGCTGGGAACCTACGAGCAGTACTTC. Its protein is CASSLGLGTYEQYF.